This is a list of T cell receptor beta chains from one sample in a study of blood T cell repertoires in COVID-19. Sequencing used immunoSEQ multiplex PCR; TCRdb keeps in-frame clones, though not all of them. The table includes around 300,000 clones, around 88% detected once. The specimen was peripheral blood. The receptors stem from a woman in her 30s with COVID-19, enrolled during active disease. Each CDR3 is given with its conserved first and last residue. A D gene is named only where the DNA matches it firmly. Clone size is not always given. Where it is, it says once, few, many or a class for expanded clones.

CDR3 length,D gene,V gene,J gene,clone size,CDR3 protein,CDR3 DNA
15,TRBD1,TRBV2,TRBJ1-4,NA,CASSEGDRDGEKLFF,TGTGCCAGCAGTGAAGGAGACAGGGACGGTGAAAAACTGTTTTTT
13,NA,TRBV5-1,TRBJ1-4,NA,CASRDRTNEKLFF,TGCGCCAGCAGGGACAGAACTAATGAAAAACTGTTTTTT
15,TRBD2,TRBV7-2,TRBJ2-1,NA,CASSGTSGGYNEQFF,TGTGCCAGCAGCGGAACTAGCGGGGGATACAATGAGCAGTTCTTC
16,TRBD1,TRBV7-9,TRBJ2-1,once,CASSRDRDRTDNEQFF,TGTGCCAGCAGCCGAGACCGGGACAGGACCGACAATGAGCAGTTCTTC
14,NA,TRBV6-1,TRBJ1-2,NA,CASSEARVDYGYTF,TGTGCCAGCAGTGAAGCGAGGGTAGACTATGGCTACACCTTC
15,NA,TRBV29-1,TRBJ1-2,NA,CSVEGGSVANYGYTF,TGCAGCGTTGAAGGGGGCTCGGTGGCAAACTATGGCTACACCTTC
15,NA,TRBV5-1,TRBJ1-1,NA,CASSYGTGQNTEAFF,TGCGCCAGCAGCTACGGTACAGGGCAGAACACTGAAGCTTTCTTT
15,NA,TRBV25-1,TRBJ1-4,NA,CASRTTGPTNEKLFF,TGTGCCAGCAGGACTACAGGGCCAACTAATGAAAAACTGTTTTTT
16,TRBD1,TRBV13,TRBJ1-2,NA,CASSTAPGQVNYGYTF,TGTGCCAGCAGCACCGCCCCCGGACAGGTTAACTATGGCTACACCTTC
17,NA,TRBV9,TRBJ1-1,NA,CASSVDGAVAASGEAFF,TGTGCCAGCAGCGTAGACGGAGCGGTGGCGGCATCTGGGGAAGCTTTCTTT
14,NA,TRBV5-5,TRBJ2-5,NA,CASSLLQSQETQYF,TGTGCCAGCAGCTTACTACAATCCCAAGAGACCCAGTACTTC
17,TRBD1,TRBV27,TRBJ2-1,NA,CASSRPTGGLSYNEQFF,TGTGCCAGCAGTCGTCCGACAGGGGGCTTGTCCTACAATGAGCAGTTCTTC
15,NA,TRBV27,TRBJ1-1,NA,CASSFQGKMNTEAFF,TGTGCCAGCAGTTTCCAGGGGAAAATGAACACTGAAGCTTTCTTT
11,NA,TRBV23-1,TRBJ1-4,NA,CATAFGEKLFF,TGCGCCACCGCTTTCGGGGAAAAACTGTTTTTT
15,NA,TRBV5-5,TRBJ1-5,NA,CASSSGSQINQPQHF,TGTGCCAGCAGCTCGGGGTCACAGATCAATCAGCCCCAGCATTTT
15,NA,TRBV7-9,TRBJ2-3,NA,CASSSSAGKTDTQYF,TGTGCCAGCAGCTCCTCCGCGGGGAAGACAGATACGCAGTATTTT
13,TRBD1,TRBV11-2,TRBJ2-1,NA,CASKLGGFNEQFF,TGTGCCTCTAAGCTAGGGGGCTTCAATGAGCAGTTCTTC
16,TRBD1,TRBV7-8,TRBJ1-5,NA,CASSWGQLYSNQPQHF,TGTGCCAGCAGCTGGGGACAGCTTTATAGCAATCAGCCCCAGCATTTT
15,NA,TRBV9,TRBJ1-1,once,CASSAGASGETEAFF,TGTGCCAGCAGCGCTGGGGCCTCAGGGGAGACTGAAGCTTTCTTT
14,TRBD2,TRBV19,TRBJ2-7,NA,CASSSLRGWYEQYF,TGTGCCAGTAGCTCTCTGCGGGGGTGGTACGAGCAGTACTTC
17,TRBD2,TRBV27,TRBJ2-7,NA,CASSFLSGGKIMYEQYF,TGTGCCAGCAGTTTTCTCTCCGGGGGGAAAATTATGTACGAGCAGTACTTC
16,TRBD1,TRBV24-1,TRBJ2-2,NA,CATSDLRGPDTGELFF,TGTGCCACCAGTGATTTGAGGGGGCCCGACACCGGGGAGCTGTTTTTT
13,NA,TRBV6-5,TRBJ1-1,NA,CASRRTANTEAFF,TGTGCCAGCAGGAGGACAGCGAACACTGAAGCTTTCTTT
16,NA,TRBV5-4,TRBJ1-4,NA,CASSFGGGGTNEKLFF,TGTGCCAGCAGCTTTGGCGGGGGCGGGACTAATGAAAAACTGTTTTTT
19,NA,TRBV5-1,TRBJ2-1,NA,CASSSSEVNQILSYNEQFF,TGCGCCAGCAGCTCCTCCGAGGTGAATCAGATCCTCTCCTACAATGAGCAGTTCTTC
16,NA,TRBV19,TRBJ1-6,NA,CASSKGAGYYNSPLHF,TGTGCCAGTAGTAAAGGCGCAGGGTATTATAATTCACCCCTCCACTTT
14,NA,TRBV18,TRBJ1-3,NA,CASSTIRGGNTIYF,TGTGCCAGCTCAACGATCAGGGGAGGAAACACCATATATTTT
15,TRBD1,TRBV6-5,TRBJ1-2,NA,CASGEGQGGNYGYTF,TGTGCCAGCGGGGAGGGACAGGGGGGTAACTATGGCTACACCTTC
14,NA,TRBV5-1,TRBJ1-1,NA,CASSTGGADTEAFF,TGCGCCAGCAGTACCGGAGGGGCTGACACTGAAGCTTTCTTT
15,NA,TRBV4-2,TRBJ2-1,NA,CASSQGAGNSNEQFF,TGTGCCAGCAGCCAAGGGGCAGGGAACTCCAATGAGCAGTTCTTC
15,TRBD1,TRBV9,TRBJ1-4,NA,CASSARDRGKEKLFF,TGTGCCAGCAGCGCCCGGGACAGGGGAAAAGAAAAACTGTTTTTT
15,NA,TRBV9,TRBJ1-2,NA,CASSRRQAGTDGYTF,TGTGCCAGCAGCAGACGACAGGCGGGTACAGATGGCTACACCTTC
14,NA,TRBV5-1,TRBJ1-2,few,CASSPSLSGYGYTF,TGCGCCAGCAGCCCTAGTTTGTCGGGCTATGGCTACACCTTC
16,TRBD1,TRBV28,TRBJ1-5,NA,CASSSTRQGGNQPQHF,TGTGCCAGCAGTTCCACTCGACAGGGCGGCAATCAGCCCCAGCATTTT
12,NA,TRBV15,TRBJ1-2,NA,CATSRGGPGYTF,TGTGCCACCAGCAGGGGTGGGCCTGGCTACACCTTC
14,TRBD1,TRBV5-1,TRBJ2-1,once,CASSLGDRENEQFF,TGCGCCAGCAGCTTGGGGGACAGGGAAAATGAGCAGTTCTTC
14,NA,TRBV28,TRBJ1-1,NA,CASSLVQGNTEAFF,TGTGCCAGCAGTTTGGTACAGGGTAACACTGAAGCTTTCTTT
15,TRBD1,TRBV2,TRBJ1-6,NA,CASSGTGFSNSPLHF,TGTGCCAGCAGTGGGACAGGGTTTAGTAATTCACCCCTCCACTTT
18,NA,TRBV2,TRBJ1-2,NA,CASSSPGQGGIPLHGYTF,TGTGCCAGCAGCTCACCCGGCCAGGGCGGCATTCCACTTCATGGCTACACCTTC
13,NA,TRBV21-1,TRBJ1-3,NA,CASSQGAGNTIYF,TGTGCCAGCAGTCAGGGGGCTGGAAACACCATATATTTT
14,NA,TRBV7-9,TRBJ1-5,NA,CASSPIGVNQPQHF,TGTGCCAGCAGCCCAATAGGGGTAAATCAGCCCCAGCATTTT
16,TRBD2,TRBV28,TRBJ2-2,NA,CASRTRGGLFTGELFF,TGTGCCAGCAGAACACGGGGGGGCCTGTTCACCGGGGAGCTGTTTTTT
15,TRBD2,TRBV6-1,TRBJ2-3,medium-sized,CASSDGTSGADTQYF,TGTGCCAGCAGTGACGGGACTAGCGGGGCAGATACGCAGTATTTT
15,TRBD2,TRBV10-3,TRBJ2-5,NA,CAISPGLRVQETQYF,TGTGCCATCAGTCCGGGACTAAGAGTACAAGAGACCCAGTACTTC
14,NA,TRBV6-5,TRBJ2-3,NA,CASVRGSVADTQYF,TGTGCCAGCGTGCGGGGATCGGTCGCAGATACGCAGTATTTT
13,NA,TRBV6-2/TRBV6-3,TRBJ2-7,NA,CASSLLIGYEQYF,TGTGCCAGCAGTTTGCTAATCGGCTACGAGCAGTACTTC
14,TRBD1,TRBV3-1/TRBV3-2,TRBJ1-5,NA,CASRQGRGDQPQHF,TGTGCCAGCAGACAGGGGCGAGGGGATCAGCCCCAGCATTTT
15,TRBD1,TRBV7-2,TRBJ2-7,NA,CASSPTAGQGFKQYF,TGTGCCAGCAGCCCGACAGCCGGACAGGGGTTCAAGCAGTACTTC
16,NA,TRBV27,TRBJ1-2,NA,CASALDRRADNYGYTF,TGTGCCAGCGCTTTAGACAGGAGAGCCGATAACTATGGCTACACCTTC
14,TRBD1,TRBV19,TRBJ2-6,NA,CATRDSSGANVLTF,TGTGCCACCCGGGACAGCTCTGGGGCCAACGTCCTGACTTTC
15,TRBD1,TRBV6-5,TRBJ1-5,NA,CASSTKQGLNQPQHF,TGTGCCAGCAGTACCAAACAGGGGTTGAATCAGCCCCAGCATTTT
14,TRBD1,TRBV6-5,TRBJ1-5,NA,CASSWTGVGQPQHF,TGTGCCAGCAGTTGGACAGGGGTTGGACAGCCCCAGCATTTT
15,TRBD1,TRBV27,TRBJ1-5,NA,CASRLGQGPNQPQHF,TGTGCCAGCAGGCTGGGACAGGGGCCCAATCAGCCCCAGCATTTT
13,NA,TRBV5-4,TRBJ1-1,NA,CASSPGYGYVAFF,TGTGCCAGCAGCCCCGGGTATGGGTATGTAGCTTTCTTT
17,TRBD1,TRBV5-4,TRBJ1-1,NA,CASSSLTGQGYNTEAFF,TGTGCCAGCAGCTCGCTAACTGGACAGGGGTACAACACTGAAGCTTTCTTT
15,TRBD1,TRBV2,TRBJ1-4,NA,CASSYAGTGREKLFF,TGTGCCAGCAGCTACGCGGGGACAGGGCGTGAAAAACTGTTTTTT
14,NA,TRBV30,TRBJ1-6,NA,CAWSPGQAYSPLHF,TGTGCCTGGAGCCCTGGGCAGGCTTATTCACCCCTCCACTTT